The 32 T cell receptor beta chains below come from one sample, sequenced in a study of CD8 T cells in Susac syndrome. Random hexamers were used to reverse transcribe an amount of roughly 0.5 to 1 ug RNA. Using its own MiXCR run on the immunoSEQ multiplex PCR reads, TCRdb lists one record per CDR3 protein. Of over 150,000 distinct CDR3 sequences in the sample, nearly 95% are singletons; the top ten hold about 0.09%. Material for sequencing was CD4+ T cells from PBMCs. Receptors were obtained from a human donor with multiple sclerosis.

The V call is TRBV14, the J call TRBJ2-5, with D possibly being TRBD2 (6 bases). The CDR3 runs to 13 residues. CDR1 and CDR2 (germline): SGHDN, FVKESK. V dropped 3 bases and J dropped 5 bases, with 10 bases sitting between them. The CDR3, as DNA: TGTGCCAGCAGCCAGGCGGGGCGGGAGACCCAGTACTTC. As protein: CASSQAGRETQYF. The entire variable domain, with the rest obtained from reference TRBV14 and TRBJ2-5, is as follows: EAGVTQFPSHSVIEKGQTVTLRCDPISGHDNLYWYRRVMGKEIKFLLHFVKESKQDESGMPNNRFLAERTGGTYSTLKVQPAELEDSGVYFCASSQAGRETQYFGPGTRLLVL.

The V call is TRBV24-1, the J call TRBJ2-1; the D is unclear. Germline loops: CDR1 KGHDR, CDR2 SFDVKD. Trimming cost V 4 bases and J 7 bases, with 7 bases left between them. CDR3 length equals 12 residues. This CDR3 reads CATSEARNEQFF. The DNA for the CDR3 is TGTGCCACCAGTGAGGCTAGGAATGAGCAGTTCTTC.

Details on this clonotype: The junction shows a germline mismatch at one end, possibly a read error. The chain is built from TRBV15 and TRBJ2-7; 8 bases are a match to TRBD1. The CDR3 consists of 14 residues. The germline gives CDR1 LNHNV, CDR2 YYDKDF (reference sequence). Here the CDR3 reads CATSRDPGQAFQHF. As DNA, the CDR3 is TGTGCCACCAGCAGAGATCCGGGACAGGCGTTTCAGCACTTC.

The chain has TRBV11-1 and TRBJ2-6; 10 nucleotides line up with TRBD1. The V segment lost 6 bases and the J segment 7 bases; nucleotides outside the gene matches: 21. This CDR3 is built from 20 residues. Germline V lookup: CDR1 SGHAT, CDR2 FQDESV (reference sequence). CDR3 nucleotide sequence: TGTGCCAGCAGACGAATCCCGGGGACAGGGGCCCCGGGGGCTGCCAACGTCCTGACTTTC. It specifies CASRRIPGTGAPGAANVLTF.

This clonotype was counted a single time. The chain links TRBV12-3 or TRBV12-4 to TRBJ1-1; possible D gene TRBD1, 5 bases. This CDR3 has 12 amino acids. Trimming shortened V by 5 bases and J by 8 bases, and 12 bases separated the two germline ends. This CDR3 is CASSATRVEAFF. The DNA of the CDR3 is TGTGCCAGCAGTGCAACCAGGGTGGAAGCTTTCTTT.

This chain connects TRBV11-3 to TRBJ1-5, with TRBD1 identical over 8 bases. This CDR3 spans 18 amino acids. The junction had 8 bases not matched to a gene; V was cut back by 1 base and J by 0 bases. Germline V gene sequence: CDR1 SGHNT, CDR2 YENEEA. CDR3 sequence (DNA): TGTGCCAGCAGCTTAGGGCCCCGGGACAGGTCTAGCAATCAGCCCCAGCATTTT. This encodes CASSLGPRDRSSNQPQHF.

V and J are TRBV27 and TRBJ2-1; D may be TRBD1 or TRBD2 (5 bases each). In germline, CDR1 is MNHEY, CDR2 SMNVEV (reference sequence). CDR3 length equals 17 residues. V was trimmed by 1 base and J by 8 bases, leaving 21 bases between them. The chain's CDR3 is CASSLWGQAVSSDEQFF. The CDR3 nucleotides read TGTGCCAGCAGTTTATGGGGCCAGGCTGTGAGTAGCGATGAGCAGTTCTTC.

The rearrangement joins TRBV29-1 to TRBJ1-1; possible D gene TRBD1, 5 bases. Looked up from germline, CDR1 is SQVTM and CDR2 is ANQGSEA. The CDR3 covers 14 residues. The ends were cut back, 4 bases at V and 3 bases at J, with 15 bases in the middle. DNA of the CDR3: TGCAGCGTTGGATCTATCGGGGGGGACACTGAAGCTTTCTTT. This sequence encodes CSVGSIGGDTEAFF.

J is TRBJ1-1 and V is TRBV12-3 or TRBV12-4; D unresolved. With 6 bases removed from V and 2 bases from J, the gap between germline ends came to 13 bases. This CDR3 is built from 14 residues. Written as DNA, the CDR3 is TGTGCCAGCAGACCACAGACACCTAACACTGAAGCTTTCTTT. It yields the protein CASRPQTPNTEAFF.

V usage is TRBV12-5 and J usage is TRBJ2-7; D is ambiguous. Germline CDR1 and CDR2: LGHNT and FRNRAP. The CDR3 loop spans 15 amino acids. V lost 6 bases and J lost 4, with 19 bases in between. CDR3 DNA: TGTGCTAGTGGGGGCGGTTTAACCATAGGGTACGAGCAGTACTTC. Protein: CASGGGLTIGYEQYF. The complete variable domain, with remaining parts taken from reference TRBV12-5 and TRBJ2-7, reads DARVTQTPRHKVTEMGQEVTMRCQPILGHNTVFWYRQTMMQGLELLAYFRNRAPLDDSGMPKDRFSAEMPDATLATLKIQPSEPRDSAVYFCASGGGLTIGYEQYFGPGTRLTVT.

The CDR3 DNA sequence: TGTGCCATCATGAGCAGGGGCTACGAGCAGTACTTC. Translation gives CAIMSRGYEQYF. The genes are TRBV10-3 and TRBJ2-7; a weak D match, TRBD1 (6 bases). CDR1 and CDR2 from the germline V gene are ENHRY and SYGVKD. The ends were cut back, 7 bases at V and 3 bases at J, with 10 bases in the middle. CDR3 size: 12 residues.

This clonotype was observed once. The CDR3 DNA sequence: TGTGCCAGCAGGGTTGCGGGAGTGGGGGAAGAGTTCTTC. It is translated as CASRVAGVGEEFF. The chain links TRBV3-1 to TRBJ2-1; 7 nucleotides line up with TRBD2. Germline V CDR1 and CDR2: LGHDT, YNNKEL (reference sequence). V gave up 6 bases and J gave up 14 bases; unmatched junction bases: 13. There are 13 residues in the CDR3.

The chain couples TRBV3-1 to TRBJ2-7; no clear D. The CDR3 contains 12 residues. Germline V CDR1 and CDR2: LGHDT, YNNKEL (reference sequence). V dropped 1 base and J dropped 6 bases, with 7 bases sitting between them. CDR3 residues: CASSQVPSEQYF. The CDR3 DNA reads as TGTGCCAGCAGCCAAGTGCCAAGCGAGCAGTACTTC.

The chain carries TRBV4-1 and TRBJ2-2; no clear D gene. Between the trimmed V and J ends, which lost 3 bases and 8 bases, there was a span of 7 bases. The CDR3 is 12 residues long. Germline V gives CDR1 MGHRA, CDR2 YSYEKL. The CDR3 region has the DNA TGCGCCAGCAGCCAGCCCCGTGGGGAGCTGTTTTTT. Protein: CASSQPRGELFF.

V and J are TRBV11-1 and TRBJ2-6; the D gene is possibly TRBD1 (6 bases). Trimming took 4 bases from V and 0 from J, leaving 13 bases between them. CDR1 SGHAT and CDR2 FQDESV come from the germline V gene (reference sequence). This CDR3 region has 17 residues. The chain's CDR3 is CASSSRQEYSGANVLTF. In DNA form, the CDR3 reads TGTGCCAGCAGCTCTCGACAGGAATACTCTGGGGCCAACGTCCTGACTTTC.

The CDR3 loop reads CASSLTRGNEQFF. CDR3 sequence (DNA): TGTGCCAGCAGTTTAACCAGGGGGAATGAGCAGTTCTTC. V usage is TRBV12-3 or TRBV12-4 and J usage is TRBJ2-1; 7 bases are a match to TRBD1. V was clipped by 2 bases and J by 7 bases; unmatched bases: 2. This CDR3 region has 13 residues.

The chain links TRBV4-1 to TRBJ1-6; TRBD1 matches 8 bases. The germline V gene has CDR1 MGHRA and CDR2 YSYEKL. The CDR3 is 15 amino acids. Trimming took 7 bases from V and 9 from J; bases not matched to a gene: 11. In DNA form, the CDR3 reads TGCGCCAGCATGGGCCTTGGACAGGGCGTTTCACCCCTCCACTTT. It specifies CASMGLGQGVSPLHF.

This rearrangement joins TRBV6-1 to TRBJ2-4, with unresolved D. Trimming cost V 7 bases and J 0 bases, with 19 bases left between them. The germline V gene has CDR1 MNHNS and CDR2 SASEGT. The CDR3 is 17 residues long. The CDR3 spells CASTPMVPVPAKNIQYF. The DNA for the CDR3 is TGTGCCAGCACCCCAATGGTGCCGGTCCCAGCCAAAAACATTCAGTACTTC.

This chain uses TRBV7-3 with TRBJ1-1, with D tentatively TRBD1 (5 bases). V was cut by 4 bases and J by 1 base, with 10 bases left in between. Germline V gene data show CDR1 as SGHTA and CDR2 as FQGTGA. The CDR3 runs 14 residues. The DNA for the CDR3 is TGTGCCAGCAGCTCCGGGGGTTGGAACACTGAAGCTTTCTTT. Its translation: CASSSGGWNTEAFF.

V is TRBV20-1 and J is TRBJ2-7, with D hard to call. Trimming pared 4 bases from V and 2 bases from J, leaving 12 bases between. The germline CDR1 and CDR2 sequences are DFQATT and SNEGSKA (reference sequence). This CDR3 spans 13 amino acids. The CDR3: CSATLRSPYEQYF. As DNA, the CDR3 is TGCAGTGCTACCCTCCGCTCACCCTACGAGCAGTACTTC.

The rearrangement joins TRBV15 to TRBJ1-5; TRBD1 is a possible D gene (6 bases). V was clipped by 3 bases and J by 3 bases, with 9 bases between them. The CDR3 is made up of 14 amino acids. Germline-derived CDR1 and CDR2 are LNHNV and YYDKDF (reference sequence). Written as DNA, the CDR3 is TGTGCCACCAGCAGCCGGGACACCAATCAGCCCCAGCATTTT. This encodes CATSSRDTNQPQHF.

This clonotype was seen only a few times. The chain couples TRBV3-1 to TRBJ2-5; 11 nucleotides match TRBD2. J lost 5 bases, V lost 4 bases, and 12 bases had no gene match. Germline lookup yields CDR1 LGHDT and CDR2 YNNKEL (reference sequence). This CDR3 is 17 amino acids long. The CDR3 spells CASSPPDSSGGYETQYF. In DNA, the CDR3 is TGTGCCAGCAGCCCACCGGATTCTAGCGGGGGGTATGAGACCCAGTACTTC.

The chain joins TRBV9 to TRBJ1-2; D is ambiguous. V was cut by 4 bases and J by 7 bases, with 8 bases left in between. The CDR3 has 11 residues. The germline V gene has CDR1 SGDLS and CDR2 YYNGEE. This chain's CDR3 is CASSLGSGYTF. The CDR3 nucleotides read TGTGCCAGCAGCCTCGGGAGTGGCTACACCTTC.

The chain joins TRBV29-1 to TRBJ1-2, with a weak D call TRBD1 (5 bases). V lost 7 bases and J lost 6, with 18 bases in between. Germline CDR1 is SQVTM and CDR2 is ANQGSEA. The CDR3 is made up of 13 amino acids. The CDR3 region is CSGVGQAGDGYTF. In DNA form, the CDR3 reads TGCAGCGGTGTGGGCCAAGCGGGGGATGGCTACACCTTC.

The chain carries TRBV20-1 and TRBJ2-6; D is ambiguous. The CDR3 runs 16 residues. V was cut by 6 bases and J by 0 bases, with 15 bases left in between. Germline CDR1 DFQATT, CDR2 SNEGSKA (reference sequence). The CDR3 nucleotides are TGCAGTGCCTACGGCTACGGGCCCTCTGGGGCCAACGTCCTGACTTTC. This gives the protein CSAYGYGPSGANVLTF.

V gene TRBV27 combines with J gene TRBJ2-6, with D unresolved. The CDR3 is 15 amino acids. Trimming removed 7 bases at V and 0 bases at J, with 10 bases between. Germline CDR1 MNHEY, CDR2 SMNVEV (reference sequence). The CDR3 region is CASNQLGSGANVLTF. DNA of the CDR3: TGTGCCAGCAACCAACTGGGCTCTGGGGCCAACGTCCTGACTTTC.

This chain's CDR3 is CASSLVQGGTGELFF. The CDR3 nucleotides are TGCGCCAGCAGCTTGGTCCAGGGGGGCACCGGGGAGCTGTTTTTT. The V call is TRBV5-1, the J call TRBJ2-2, with D possibly being TRBD1 (7 bases). Germline-derived CDR1 and CDR2 are SGHRS and YFSETQ. Trimming took off 0 bases at V and 4 bases at J, with 10 bases between the two ends. This CDR3 has 15 residues. The variable domain in full, completed from reference TRBV5-1 and TRBJ2-2, reads KAGVTQTPRYLIKTRGQQVTLSCSPISGHRSVSWYQQTPGQGLQFLFEYFSETQRNKGNFPGRFSGRQFSNSRSEMNVSTLELGDSALYLCASSLVQGGTGELFFGEGSRLTVL.

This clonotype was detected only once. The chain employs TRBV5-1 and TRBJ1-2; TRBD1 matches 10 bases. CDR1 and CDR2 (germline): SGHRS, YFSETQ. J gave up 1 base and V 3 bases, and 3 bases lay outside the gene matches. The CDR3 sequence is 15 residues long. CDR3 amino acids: CASSSRDRGNYGYTF. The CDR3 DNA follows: TGCGCCAGCAGCTCCCGGGACAGGGGTAACTATGGCTACACCTTC.

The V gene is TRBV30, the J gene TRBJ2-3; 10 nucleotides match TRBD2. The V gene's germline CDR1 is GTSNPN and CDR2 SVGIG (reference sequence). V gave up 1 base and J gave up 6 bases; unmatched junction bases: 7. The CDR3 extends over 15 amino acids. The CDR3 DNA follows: TGTGCCTGGAGTGAGAGCGGGGGGGCCTCGGATACGCAGTATTTT. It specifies CAWSESGGASDTQYF.

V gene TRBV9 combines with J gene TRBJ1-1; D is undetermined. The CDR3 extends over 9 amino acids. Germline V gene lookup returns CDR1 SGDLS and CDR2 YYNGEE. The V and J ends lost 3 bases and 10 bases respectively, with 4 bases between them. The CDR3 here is CASSAPAFF. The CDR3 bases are TGTGCCAGCAGCGCCCCAGCTTTCTTT.

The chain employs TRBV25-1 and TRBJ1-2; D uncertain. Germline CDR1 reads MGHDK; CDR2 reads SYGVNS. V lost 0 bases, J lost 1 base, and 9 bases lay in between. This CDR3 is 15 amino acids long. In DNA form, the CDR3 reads TGTGCCAGCAGTGAATATGGCACCCTTAACTATGGCTACACCTTC. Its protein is CASSEYGTLNYGYTF.

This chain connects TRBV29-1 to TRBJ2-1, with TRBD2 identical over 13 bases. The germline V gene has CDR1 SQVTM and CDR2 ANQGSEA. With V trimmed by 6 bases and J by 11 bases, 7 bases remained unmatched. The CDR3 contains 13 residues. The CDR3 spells CSVRLAGGSQQFF. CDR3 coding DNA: TGCAGCGTAAGACTAGCGGGAGGTTCTCAGCAGTTCTTC.